This T cell receptor (beta chain) was observed in a study of blood T cells in healthy people across ages. The study, taken as a whole, reports: A strong correlation was seen between TCR beta diversity and naive T cell percentage.

CDR1 SQVTM and CDR2 ANQGSEA come from the germline V gene. The CDR3 sequence is 10 residues long. The authors ran a second PCR of about 6 to 11 cycles using a sample-barcoded 5' primer and a J-beta primer mix. Each CDR3 protein is one row after TCRdb ran MiXCR on the 5' RACE reads. The sample includes about 1.5 million distinct CDR3 sequences, 42% seen only once; the top ten take 7.9%. With respect to this clonotype: The antigen is not known.

This TCR came from a woman between 18 and 29 years old in good health. The sample consisted of blood. The chain uses TRBV29-1 and TRBJ2-7; possibly TRBD1 or TRBD2 for D (5 bases each). The DNA end favors TRBJ2-4, so the J call may be wrong. The CDR3 DNA follows: TGCAGCGTCGGGACGAACATTCAGTACTTC. Translating gives CSVGTNIQYF.